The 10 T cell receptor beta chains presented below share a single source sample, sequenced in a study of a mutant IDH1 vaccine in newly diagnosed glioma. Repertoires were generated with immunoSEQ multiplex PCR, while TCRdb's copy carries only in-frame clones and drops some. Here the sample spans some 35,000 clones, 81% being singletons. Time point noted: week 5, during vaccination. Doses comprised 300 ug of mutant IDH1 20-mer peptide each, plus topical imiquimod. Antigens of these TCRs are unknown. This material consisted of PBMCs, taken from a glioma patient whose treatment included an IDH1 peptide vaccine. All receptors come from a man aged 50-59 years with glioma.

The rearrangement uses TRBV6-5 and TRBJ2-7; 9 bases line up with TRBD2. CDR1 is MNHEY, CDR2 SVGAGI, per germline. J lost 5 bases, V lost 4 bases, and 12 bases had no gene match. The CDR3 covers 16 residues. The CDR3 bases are TGTGCCAGCAGTTTTCTCGACAGCGGGAGGAGAGACGAGCAGTACTTC. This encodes CASSFLDSGRRDEQYF.

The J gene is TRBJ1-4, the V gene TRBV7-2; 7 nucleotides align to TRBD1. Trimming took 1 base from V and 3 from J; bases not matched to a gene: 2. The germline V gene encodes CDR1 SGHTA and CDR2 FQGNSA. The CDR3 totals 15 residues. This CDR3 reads CASSLVRGPNEKLFF. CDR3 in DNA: TGTGCCAGCAGCTTAGTTAGGGGGCCTAATGAAAAACTGTTTTTT. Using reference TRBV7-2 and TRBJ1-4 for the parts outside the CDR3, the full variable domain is GAGVSQSPSNKVTEKGKDVELRCDPISGHTALYWYRQSLGQGLEFLIYFQGNSAPDKSGLPSDRFSAERTGGSVSTLTIQRTQQEDSAVYLCASSLVRGPNEKLFFGSGTQLSVL.

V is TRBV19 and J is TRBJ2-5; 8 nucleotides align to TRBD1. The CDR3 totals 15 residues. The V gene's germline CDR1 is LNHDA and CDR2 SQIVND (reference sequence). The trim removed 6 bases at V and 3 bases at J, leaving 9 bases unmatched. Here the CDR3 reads CASRSQDREEETQYF. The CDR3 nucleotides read TGTGCCAGTAGATCCCAGGACAGGGAGGAAGAGACCCAGTACTTC.

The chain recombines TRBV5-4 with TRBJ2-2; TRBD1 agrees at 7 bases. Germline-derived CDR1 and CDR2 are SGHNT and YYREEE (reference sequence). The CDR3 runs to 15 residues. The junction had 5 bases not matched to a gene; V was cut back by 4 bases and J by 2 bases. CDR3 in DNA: TGTGCCAGCAGCCTTAACAGGGGTAACACCGGGGAGCTGTTTTTT. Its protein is CASSLNRGNTGELFF.

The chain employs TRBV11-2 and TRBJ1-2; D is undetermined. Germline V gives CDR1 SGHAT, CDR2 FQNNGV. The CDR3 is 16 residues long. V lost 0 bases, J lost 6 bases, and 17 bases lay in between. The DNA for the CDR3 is TGTGCCAGCAGCTTAGATCCGAAGACAAAAGAGAATGGCTACACCTTC. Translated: CASSLDPKTKENGYTF.

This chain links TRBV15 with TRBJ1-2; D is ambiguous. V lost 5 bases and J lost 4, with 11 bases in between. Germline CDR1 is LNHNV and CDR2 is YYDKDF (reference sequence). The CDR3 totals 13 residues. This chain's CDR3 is CATSGSSGYGYTF. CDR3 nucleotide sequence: TGTGCCACCAGCGGATCCAGTGGCTATGGCTACACCTTC.

The CDR3 DNA reads as TGTGCCAGCACGTTCAAGGCGGGAGCGGCGGAGACCCAGTACTTC. Amino acids: CASTFKAGAAETQYF. The V and J genes are TRBV5-6 and TRBJ2-5; the match to TRBD2 covers 7 bases. The germline V gene has CDR1 SGHDT and CDR2 YYEEEE. The ends lost 6 bases at V and 5 bases at J; junction bases unmatched: 13. The length of the CDR3 is 15 residues.

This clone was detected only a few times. The CDR3 here is CASSLGQNYGYTF. In DNA, the CDR3 is TGTGCCAGTAGTCTAGGGCAGAACTATGGCTACACCTTC. The V gene is TRBV19, the J gene TRBJ1-2; D is unresolved. Per the germline V gene, CDR1 is LNHDA and CDR2 is SQIVND (reference sequence). Trimming left V 5 bases short and J 2 bases short, with 9 bases between. The CDR3 has 13 residues.

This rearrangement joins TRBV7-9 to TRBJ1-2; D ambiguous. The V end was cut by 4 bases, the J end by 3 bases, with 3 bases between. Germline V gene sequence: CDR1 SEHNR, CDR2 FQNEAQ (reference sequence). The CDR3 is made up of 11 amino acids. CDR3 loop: CASSSDYGYTF. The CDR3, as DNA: TGTGCCAGCAGCTCGGACTATGGCTACACCTTC.

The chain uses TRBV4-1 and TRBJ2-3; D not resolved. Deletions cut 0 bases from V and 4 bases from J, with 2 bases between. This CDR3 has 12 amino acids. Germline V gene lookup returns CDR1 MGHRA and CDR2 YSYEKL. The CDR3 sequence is CASSQEADTQYF. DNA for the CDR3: TGCGCCAGCAGCCAAGAAGCAGATACGCAGTATTTT.